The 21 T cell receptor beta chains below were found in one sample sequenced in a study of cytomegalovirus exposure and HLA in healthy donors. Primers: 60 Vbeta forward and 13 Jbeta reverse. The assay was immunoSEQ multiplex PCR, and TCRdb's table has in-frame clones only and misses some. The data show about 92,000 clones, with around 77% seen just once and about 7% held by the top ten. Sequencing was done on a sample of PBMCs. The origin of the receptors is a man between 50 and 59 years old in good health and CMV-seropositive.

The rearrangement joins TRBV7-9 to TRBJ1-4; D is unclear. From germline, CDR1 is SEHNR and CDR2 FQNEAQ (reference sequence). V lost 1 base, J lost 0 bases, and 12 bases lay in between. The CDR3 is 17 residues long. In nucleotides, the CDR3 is TGTGCCAGCAGCTTAGATCCCAGAAACCCAACTAATGAAAAACTGTTTTTT. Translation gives CASSLDPRNPTNEKLFF.

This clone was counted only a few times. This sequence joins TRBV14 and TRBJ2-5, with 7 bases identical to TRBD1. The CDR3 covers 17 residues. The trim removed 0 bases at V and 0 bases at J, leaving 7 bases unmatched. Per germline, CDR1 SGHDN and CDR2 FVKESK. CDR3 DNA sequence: TGTGCCAGCAGCCAAGACGGGGCCAGGGGGTACCAAGAGACCCAGTACTTC. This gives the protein CASSQDGARGYQETQYF.

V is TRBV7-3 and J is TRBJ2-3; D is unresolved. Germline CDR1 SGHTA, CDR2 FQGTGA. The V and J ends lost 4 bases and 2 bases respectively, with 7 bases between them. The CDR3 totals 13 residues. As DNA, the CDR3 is TGTGCCAGCAGCTCCGACTCCACAGATACGCAGTATTTT. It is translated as CASSSDSTDTQYF.

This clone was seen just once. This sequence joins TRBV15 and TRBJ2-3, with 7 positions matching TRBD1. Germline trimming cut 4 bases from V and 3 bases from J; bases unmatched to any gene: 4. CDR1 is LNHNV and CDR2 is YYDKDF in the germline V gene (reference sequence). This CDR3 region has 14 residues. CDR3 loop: CATSITGVTDTQYF. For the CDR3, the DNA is TGTGCCACCAGCATCACAGGGGTAACAGATACGCAGTATTTT.

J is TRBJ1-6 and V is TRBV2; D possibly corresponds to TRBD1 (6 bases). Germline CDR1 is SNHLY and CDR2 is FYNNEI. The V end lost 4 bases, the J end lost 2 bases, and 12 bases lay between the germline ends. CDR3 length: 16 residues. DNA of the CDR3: TGTGCCAGCAGTGGGCAGGGGACTACCTATAATTCACCCCTCCACTTT. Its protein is CASSGQGTTYNSPLHF.

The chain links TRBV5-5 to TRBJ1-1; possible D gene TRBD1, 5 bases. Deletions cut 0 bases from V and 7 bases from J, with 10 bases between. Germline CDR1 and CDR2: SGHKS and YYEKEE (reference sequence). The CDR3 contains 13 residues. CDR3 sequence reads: CASSLVQVGEAFF. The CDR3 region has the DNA TGTGCCAGCAGCTTGGTACAGGTTGGTGAAGCTTTCTTT.

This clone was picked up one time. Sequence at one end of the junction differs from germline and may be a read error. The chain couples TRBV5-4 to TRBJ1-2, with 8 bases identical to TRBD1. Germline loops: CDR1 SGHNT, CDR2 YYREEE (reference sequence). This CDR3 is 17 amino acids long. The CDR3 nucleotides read TGTGCCAGCAGCTTGTCAGGGGGCGCGGGTGGGAACTATGGCTACCCCTTC. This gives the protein CASSLSGGAGGNYGYPF.

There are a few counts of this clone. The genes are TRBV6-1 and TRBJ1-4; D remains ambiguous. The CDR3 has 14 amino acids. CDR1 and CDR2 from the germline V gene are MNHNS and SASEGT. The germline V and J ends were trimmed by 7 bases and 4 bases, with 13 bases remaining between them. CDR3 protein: CASTDGGLNEKLFF. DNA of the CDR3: TGTGCCAGCACTGACGGAGGTCTTAATGAAAAACTGTTTTTT.

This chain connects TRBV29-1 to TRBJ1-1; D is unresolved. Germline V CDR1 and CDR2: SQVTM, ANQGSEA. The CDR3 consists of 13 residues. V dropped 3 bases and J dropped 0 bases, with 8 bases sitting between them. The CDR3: CSVEVQMNTEAFF. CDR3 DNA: TGCAGCGTTGAGGTACAGATGAACACTGAAGCTTTCTTT.

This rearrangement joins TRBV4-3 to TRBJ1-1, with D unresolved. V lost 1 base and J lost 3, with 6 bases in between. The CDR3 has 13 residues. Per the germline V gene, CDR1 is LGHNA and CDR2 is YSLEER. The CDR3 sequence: CASSQVGDTEAFF. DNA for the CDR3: TGCGCCAGCAGCCAAGTCGGTGACACTGAAGCTTTCTTT.

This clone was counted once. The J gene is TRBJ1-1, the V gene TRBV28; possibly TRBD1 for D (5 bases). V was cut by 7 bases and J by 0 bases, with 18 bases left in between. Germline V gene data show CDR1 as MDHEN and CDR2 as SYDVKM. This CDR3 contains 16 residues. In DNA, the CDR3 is TGTGCCAGCACGGGGGTGGAGGGGCGTGTGAACACTGAAGCTTTCTTT. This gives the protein CASTGVEGRVNTEAFF.

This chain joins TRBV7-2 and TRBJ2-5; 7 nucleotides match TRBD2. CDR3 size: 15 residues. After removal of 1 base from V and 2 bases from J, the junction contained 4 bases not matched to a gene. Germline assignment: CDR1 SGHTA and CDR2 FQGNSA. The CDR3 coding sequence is TGTGCCAGCAGCTTAGGGCGGGGGTCTCAAGAGACCCAGTACTTC. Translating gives CASSLGRGSQETQYF.

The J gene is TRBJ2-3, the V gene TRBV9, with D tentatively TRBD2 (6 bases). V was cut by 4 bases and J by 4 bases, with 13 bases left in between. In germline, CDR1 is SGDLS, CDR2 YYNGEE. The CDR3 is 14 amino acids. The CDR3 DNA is TGTGCCAGCAGCCACCGGGACTGGGCAGATACGCAGTATTTT. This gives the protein CASSHRDWADTQYF.

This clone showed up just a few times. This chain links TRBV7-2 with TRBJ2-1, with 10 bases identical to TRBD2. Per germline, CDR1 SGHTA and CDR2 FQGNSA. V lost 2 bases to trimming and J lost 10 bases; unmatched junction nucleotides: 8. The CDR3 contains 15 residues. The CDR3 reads CASSLFPAGGVEQFF. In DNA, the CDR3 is TGTGCCAGCAGCTTATTTCCAGCGGGGGGGGTAGAGCAGTTCTTC.

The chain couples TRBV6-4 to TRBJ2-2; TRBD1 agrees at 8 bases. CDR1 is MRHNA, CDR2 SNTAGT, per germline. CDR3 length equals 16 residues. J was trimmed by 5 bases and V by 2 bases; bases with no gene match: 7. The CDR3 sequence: CASSDQANRGTGELFF. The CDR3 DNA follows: TGTGCCAGCAGTGACCAGGCTAACAGGGGGACCGGGGAGCTGTTTTTT.

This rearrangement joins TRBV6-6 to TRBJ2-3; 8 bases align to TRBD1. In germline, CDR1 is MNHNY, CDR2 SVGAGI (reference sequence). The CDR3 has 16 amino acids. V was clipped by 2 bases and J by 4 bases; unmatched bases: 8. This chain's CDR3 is CASSYRQGTGPDTQYF. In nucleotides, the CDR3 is TGTGCCAGCAGTTACCGACAGGGGACGGGGCCAGATACGCAGTATTTT.

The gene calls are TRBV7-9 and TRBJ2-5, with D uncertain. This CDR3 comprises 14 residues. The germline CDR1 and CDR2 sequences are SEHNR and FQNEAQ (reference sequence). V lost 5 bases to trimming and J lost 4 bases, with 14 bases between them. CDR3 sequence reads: CASSVGALRETQYF. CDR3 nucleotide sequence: TGTGCCAGCAGCGTCGGTGCCCTCCGAGAGACCCAGTACTTC.

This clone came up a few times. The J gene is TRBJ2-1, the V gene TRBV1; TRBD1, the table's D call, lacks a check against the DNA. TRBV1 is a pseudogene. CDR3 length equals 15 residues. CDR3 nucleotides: TGCACCACTAGACGACCGGGACCCCCGAGGGGGGAGCAGTTCTTC. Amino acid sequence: CTTRRPGPPRGEQFF.

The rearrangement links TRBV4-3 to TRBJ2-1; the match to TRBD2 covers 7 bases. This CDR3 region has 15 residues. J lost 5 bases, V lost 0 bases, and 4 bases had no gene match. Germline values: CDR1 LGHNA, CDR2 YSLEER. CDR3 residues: CASSQDWGGNNEQFF. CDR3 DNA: TGCGCCAGCAGCCAAGATTGGGGGGGAAACAATGAGCAGTTCTTC.

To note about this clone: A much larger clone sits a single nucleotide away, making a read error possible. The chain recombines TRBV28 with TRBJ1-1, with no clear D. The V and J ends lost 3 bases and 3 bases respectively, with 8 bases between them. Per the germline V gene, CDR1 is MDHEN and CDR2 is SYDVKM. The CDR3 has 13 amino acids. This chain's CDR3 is CASSLDGDTEAFF. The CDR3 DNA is TGTGCCAGCAGTTTGGACGGGGACACTGAAGCTTTCTTT.

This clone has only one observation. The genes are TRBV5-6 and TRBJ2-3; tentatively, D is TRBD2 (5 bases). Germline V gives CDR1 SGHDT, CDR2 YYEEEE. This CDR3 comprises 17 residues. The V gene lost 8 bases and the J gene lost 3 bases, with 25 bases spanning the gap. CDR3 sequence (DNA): TGTGCCAGTATAGGCCTGGGAGCCCATCTTAAGACAGATACGCAGTATTTT. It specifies CASIGLGAHLKTDTQYF.